This is a list of T cell receptor beta chains from one sample in a study of early T cells in non-severe SARS-CoV-2 infection. One entry per CDR3 protein results from TCRdb running MiXCR on the 5' RACE reads. This repertoire shows approximately 40,000 distinct CDR3 sequences, 8.5% to 10% found once; its top ten account for less than 15%. The sample taken for sequencing was whole blood. The receptors were gathered from an adult who was a healthcare worker with PCR-confirmed SARS-CoV-2 infection or an uninfected control (not recorded which). The CDR3 runs from the conserved cysteine through the conserved F or W. A D gene is named only where the DNA matches it firmly. Size is omitted from some rows. Given values are once, few, many or a class for expanded clones.

- - TRBJ1-3 TRBV12-3/TRBV12-4 TGTGTCAGCCGTACCCCGGGAGCCAGAAACACCATATATTTT CVSRTPGARNTIYF
- TRBD1 TRBJ2-7 TRBV7-8 TGTGCCAGCGGAGAGGGACAGGGGAGATGGGAGCAGTACTTC CASGEGQGRWEQYF
- - TRBJ2-7 TRBV6-6 TGTGCCAGCAGTCGCACGACCATCGGGTCCTACGAGCAGTACTTC CASSRTTIGSYEQYF
- - TRBJ1-2 TRBV29-1 TGCAGCGTTGGGCCCCCGGATCATGGCTACACCTTC CSVGPPDHGYTF
many TRBD2 TRBJ2-7 TRBV5-1 TGCGCCAGCAGCTTGGGCCTCCTTAGCGGGGGGTTGAACGAGCAGTACTTC CASSLGLLSGGLNEQYF
many - TRBJ1-5 TRBV7-6 TGTGCCAGCAGCTTGAACAGGGATCAGCCCCAGCATTTT CASSLNRDQPQHF
few - TRBJ2-6 TRBV20-1 TGCAGTGCTGAAGGGCGTGGGGCCAACGTCCTGACTTTC CSAEGRGANVLTF
many TRBD2 TRBJ2-1 TRBV19 TGTGCCAGTAGTATGGTAGCGGGGGTCGGTGAGCAGTTCTTC CASSMVAGVGEQFF
many - TRBJ2-6 TRBV11-2 TGTGCCAGCAGCTTGGAGGGGGGTTCTGGGGCCAACGTCCTGACTTTC CASSLEGGSGANVLTF
- TRBD1 TRBJ2-2 TRBV12-3/TRBV12-4 TGTGCCAGCAGCGTAGGGGACAGGGGGCCCGGGGAGCTGTTTTTT CASSVGDRGPGELFF
many - TRBJ1-2 TRBV12-3/TRBV12-4 TGTGCCAGCAGTTTCCGACTGGGAGGCTACACCTTC CASSFRLGGYTF
few - TRBJ1-1 TRBV30 TGTGCCTGGAGGTCCGGGGAGAACACTGAAGCTTTCTTT CAWRSGENTEAFF
many TRBD1 TRBJ1-2 TRBV5-1 TGCGCCTCCACCTGGGACAGGGACTTTTATGGCTACACCTTC CASTWDRDFYGYTF
many TRBD2 TRBJ2-1 TRBV5-1 TGCGCCAGCAGCTTAACCGTAGCGGGGGGTCGTGGTGAGCAGTTCTTC CASSLTVAGGRGEQFF
- - TRBJ1-1 TRBV5-1 TGCGCCAGCAGCTTGGCTGAGCCTCGCACTGAAGCTTTCTTT CASSLAEPRTEAFF
- - TRBJ2-1 TRBV29-1 TGCAGCGTTGAGTGGGTAAATGAGCAGTTCTTC CSVEWVNEQFF
- TRBD1 TRBJ2-7 TRBV5-6 TGTGCCAGCAGCTGGGACAGGGGATGGGAGCAGTACTTC CASSWDRGWEQYF
many - TRBJ1-5 TRBV12-3/TRBV12-4 TGTGCCAGCACCAAACCCAATCAGCCCCAGCATTTT CASTKPNQPQHF
few - TRBJ2-7 TRBV7-3 TGTGCCAGCAGCCAAACCCCATTGAGCGAGCAGTACTTC CASSQTPLSEQYF
many - TRBJ1-1 TRBV20-1 TGCAGTGCTACACCAGGTAACACTGAAGCTTTCTTT CSATPGNTEAFF
many - TRBJ1-2 TRBV5-6 TGTGCCAGCAGCTTGGAACTAACAGGCCCCCGGACTGGCTACACCTTC CASSLELTGPRTGYTF
- - TRBJ2-3 TRBV12-3/TRBV12-4 TGTGCCAGCAGTCCCGGACTGAGAAGTACGCAGTATTTT CASSPGLRSTQYF
few - TRBJ2-7 TRBV5-4 TGTGCCAGCAGCTTCGTCCCGAGCTCCTACGAGCAGTACTTC CASSFVPSSYEQYF
many - TRBJ1-1 TRBV29-1 TGCAGCGTTGTAGGATTCACTGAAGCTTTCTTT CSVVGFTEAFF
many - TRBJ1-1 TRBV12-3/TRBV12-4 TGTGCCAGCAGTCGAAAGTTAACAGGAGGAGCTTTCTTT CASSRKLTGGAFF
- - TRBJ2-3 TRBV2 TGTGCCAGCAGTGAAGGCGGGATAGTGGACACGCAGTATTTT CASSEGGIVDTQYF
few - TRBJ2-2 TRBV5-1 TGCGCCAGCAGCTCCCAAGGGCTAGCTCAAGCACCCGGGGAGCTGTTTTTT CASSSQGLAQAPGELFF
many - TRBJ2-7 TRBV7-8 TGTGCCAGCAGCCACCAACAGGACTACGAGCAGTACTTC CASSHQQDYEQYF
many - TRBJ2-3 TRBV19 TGTGCCAGTAGTCACGTAGCGGATACGCAGTATTTT CASSHVADTQYF
many TRBD1 TRBJ1-6 TRBV6-5 TGTGCCAGCAGTTACACAAGAGGGGGCGCGGGTTCACCCCTCCACTTT CASSYTRGGAGSPLHF
- - TRBJ2-5 TRBV5-1 TGCGCCAGCGGCTTGGGAGGAGGGCCAGAGACCCAGTACTTC CASGLGGGPETQYF
many - TRBJ2-2 TRBV9 TGTGCCAGCAGCGGAGGGCCAGGGACTAACACCGGGGAGCTGTTTTTT CASSGGPGTNTGELFF
- TRBD1 TRBJ1-1 TRBV2 TGTGCCAGCCGGGTTTCCCAGAGGGACAGGGCTGCTGAAGCTTTCTTT CASRVSQRDRAAEAFF
many - TRBJ1-3 TRBV12-3/TRBV12-4 TGTGCCAGCAGCCCCGCCCGTTCGGGGTCCATATATTTT CASSPARSGSIYF
- - TRBJ2-1 TRBV20-1 TGCAGTGCTAGAGCGATTACCGGGCAAAAAATAGTTAACGCCTACAATGAGCAGTTCTTC CSARAITGQKIVNAYNEQFF